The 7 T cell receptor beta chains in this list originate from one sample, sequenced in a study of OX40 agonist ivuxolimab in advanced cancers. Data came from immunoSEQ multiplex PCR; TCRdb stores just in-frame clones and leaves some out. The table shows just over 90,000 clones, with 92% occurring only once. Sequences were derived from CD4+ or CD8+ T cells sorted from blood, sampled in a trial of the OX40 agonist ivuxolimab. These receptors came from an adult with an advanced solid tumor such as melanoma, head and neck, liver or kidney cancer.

The chain's CDR3 is CATSRDWRLAGNNEQFF. DNA for the CDR3: TGTGCCACCAGCAGAGATTGGAGACTAGCGGGAAACAATGAGCAGTTCTTC. The V and J genes are TRBV15 and TRBJ2-1, with TRBD2 identical over 11 bases. CDR1 LNHNV and CDR2 YYDKDF come from the germline V gene (reference sequence). The junction had 6 bases not matched to a gene; V was cut back by 0 bases and J by 5 bases. The CDR3 totals 17 residues.

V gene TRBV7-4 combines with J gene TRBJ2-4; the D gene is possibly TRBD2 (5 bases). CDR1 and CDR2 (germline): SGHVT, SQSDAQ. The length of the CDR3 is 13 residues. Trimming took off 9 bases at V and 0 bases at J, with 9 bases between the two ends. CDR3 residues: CARSGIAKNIQYF. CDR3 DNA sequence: TGTGCCAGATCGGGAATAGCCAAAAACATTCAGTACTTC.

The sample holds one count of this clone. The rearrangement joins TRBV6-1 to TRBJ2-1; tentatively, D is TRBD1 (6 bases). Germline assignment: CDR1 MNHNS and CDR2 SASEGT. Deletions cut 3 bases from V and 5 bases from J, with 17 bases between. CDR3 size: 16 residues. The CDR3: CASSDWMGAQDNEQFF. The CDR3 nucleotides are TGTGCCAGCAGTGACTGGATGGGGGCTCAGGACAATGAGCAGTTCTTC.

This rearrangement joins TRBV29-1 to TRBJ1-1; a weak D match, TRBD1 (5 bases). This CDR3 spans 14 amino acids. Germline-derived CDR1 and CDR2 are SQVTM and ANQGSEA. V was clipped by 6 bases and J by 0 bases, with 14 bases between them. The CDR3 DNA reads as TGCAGCGTCCCCCAACAGGACCTGAACACTGAAGCTTTCTTT. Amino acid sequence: CSVPQQDLNTEAFF.

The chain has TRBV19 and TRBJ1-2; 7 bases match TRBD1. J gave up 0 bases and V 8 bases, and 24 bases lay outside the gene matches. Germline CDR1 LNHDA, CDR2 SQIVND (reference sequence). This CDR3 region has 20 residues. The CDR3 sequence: CASQGPIQQGSRITNYGYTF. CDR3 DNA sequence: TGTGCCAGTCAGGGGCCTATACAACAGGGGTCGAGGATAACTAACTATGGCTACACCTTC. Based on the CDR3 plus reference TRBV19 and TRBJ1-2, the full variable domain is DGGITQSPKYLFRKEGQNVTLSCEQNLNHDAMYWYRQDPGQGLRLIYYSQIVNDFQKGDIAEGYSVSREKKESFPLTVTSAQKNPTAFYLCASQGPIQQGSRITNYGYTFGSGTRLTVV.

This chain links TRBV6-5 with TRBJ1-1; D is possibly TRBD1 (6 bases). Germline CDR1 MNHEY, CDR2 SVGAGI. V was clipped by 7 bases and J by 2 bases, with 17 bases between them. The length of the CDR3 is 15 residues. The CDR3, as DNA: TGTGCCAGCAAATTTCGCTCGGGGGCTAACACTGAAGCTTTCTTT. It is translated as CASKFRSGANTEAFF.

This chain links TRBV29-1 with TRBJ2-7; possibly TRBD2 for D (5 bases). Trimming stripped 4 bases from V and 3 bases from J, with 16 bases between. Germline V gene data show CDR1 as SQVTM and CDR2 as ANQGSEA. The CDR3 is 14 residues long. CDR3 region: CSVGEHTLGYEQYF. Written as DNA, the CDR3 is TGCAGCGTTGGGGAGCATACGCTGGGCTACGAGCAGTACTTC.